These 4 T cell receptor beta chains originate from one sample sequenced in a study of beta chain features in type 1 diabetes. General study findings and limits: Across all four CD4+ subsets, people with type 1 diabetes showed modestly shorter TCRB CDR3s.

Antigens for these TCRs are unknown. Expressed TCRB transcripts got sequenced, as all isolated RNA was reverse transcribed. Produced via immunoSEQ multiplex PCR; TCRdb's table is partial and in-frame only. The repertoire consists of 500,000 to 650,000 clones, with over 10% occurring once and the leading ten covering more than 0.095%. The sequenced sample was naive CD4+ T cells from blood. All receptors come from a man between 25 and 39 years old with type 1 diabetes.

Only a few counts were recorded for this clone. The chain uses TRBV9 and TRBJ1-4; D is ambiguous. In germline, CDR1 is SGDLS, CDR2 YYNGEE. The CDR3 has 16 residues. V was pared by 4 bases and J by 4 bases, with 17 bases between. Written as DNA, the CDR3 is TGTGCCAGCAGCCGATATGGAGGGAGATATAATGAAAAACTGTTTTTT. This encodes CASSRYGGRYNEKLFF.

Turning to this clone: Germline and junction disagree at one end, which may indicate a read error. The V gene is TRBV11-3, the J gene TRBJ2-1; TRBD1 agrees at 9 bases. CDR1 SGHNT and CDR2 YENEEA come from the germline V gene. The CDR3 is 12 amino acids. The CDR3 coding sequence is TGTGCCAGCAGCTTAGAGGGACAGGGATTGATCTTC. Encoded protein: CASSLEGQGLIF.

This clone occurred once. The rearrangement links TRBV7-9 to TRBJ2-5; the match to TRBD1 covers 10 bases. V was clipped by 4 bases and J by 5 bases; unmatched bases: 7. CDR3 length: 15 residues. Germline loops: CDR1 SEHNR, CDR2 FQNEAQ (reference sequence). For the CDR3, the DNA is TGTGCCAGCAGCTCCGGGACAGGGGTTCCGGAGACCCAGTACTTC. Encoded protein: CASSSGTGVPETQYF.

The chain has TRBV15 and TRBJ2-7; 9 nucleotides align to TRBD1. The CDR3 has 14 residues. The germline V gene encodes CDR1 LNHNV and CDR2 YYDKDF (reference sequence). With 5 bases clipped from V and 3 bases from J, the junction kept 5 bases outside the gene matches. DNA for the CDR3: TGTGCCACCAGCCAGACAGGGGGAAGCTACGAGCAGTACTTC. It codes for CATSQTGGSYEQYF.